This T cell receptor beta chain was recovered during a study of T-cell reconstitution after alpha-beta-depleted transplantation in children. Trimming stripped 4 bases from V and 2 bases from J, with 9 bases between. The CDR3 sequence is 15 residues long. Looked up from germline, CDR1 is SEHNR and CDR2 is FQNEAQ (reference sequence). This clonotype appeared a few times. Unique molecular identifiers were built into the TCRbeta library. TCRdb ran MiXCR on the PCR reads and lists one entry per CDR3 protein. The table has 150,000 to 200,000 distinct CDR3 sequences, about 15% seen once. Material: PBMCs from the stem cell graft donor, obtained from the stem cell graft. This clonotype was obtained from a human donor who donated a stem cell graft to a child with acute lymphoblastic leukemia. This chain joins TRBV7-9 and TRBJ2-6; D gene unclear. CDR3 coding DNA: TGTGCCAGCAGCTGGGGATCGACTGGGGCCAACGTCCTGACTTTC. Encoded protein: CASSWGSTGANVLTF. Together with reference TRBV7-9 and TRBJ2-6, the CDR3 gives the full variable domain: DTGVSQNPRHKITKRGQNVTFRCDPISEHNRLYWYRQTLGQGPEFLTYFQNEAQLEKSRLLSDRFSAERPKGSFSTLEIQRTEQGDSAMYLCASSWGSTGANVLTFGAGSRLTVL.